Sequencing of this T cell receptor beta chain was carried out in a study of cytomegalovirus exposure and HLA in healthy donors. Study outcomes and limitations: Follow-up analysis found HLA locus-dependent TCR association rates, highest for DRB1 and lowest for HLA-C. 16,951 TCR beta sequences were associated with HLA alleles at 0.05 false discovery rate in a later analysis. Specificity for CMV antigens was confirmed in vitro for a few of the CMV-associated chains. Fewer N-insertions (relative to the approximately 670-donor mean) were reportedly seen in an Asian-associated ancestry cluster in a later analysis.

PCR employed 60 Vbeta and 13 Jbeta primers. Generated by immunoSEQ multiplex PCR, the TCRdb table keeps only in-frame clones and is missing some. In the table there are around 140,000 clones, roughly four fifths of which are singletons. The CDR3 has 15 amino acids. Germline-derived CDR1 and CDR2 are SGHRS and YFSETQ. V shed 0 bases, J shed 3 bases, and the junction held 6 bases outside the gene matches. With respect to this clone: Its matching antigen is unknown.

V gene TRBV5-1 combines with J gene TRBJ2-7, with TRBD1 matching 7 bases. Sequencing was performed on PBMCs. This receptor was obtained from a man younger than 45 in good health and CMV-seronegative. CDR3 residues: CASSLGQGAIYEQYF. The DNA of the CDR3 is TGCGCCAGCAGCTTGGGACAGGGCGCGATCTACGAGCAGTACTTC.